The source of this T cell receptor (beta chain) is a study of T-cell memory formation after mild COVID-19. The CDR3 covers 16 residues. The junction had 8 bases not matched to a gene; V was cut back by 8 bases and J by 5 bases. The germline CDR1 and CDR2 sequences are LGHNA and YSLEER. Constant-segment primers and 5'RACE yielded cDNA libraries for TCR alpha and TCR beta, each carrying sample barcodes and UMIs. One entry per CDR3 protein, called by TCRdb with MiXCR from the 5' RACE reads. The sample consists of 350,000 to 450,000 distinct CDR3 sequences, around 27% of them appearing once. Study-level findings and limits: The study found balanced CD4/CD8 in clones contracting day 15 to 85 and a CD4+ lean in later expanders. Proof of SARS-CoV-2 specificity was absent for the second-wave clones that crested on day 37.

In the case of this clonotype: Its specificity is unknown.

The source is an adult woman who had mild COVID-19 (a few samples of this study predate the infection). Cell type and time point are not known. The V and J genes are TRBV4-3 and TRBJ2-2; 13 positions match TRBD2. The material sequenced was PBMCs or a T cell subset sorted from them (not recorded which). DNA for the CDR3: TGCGCCAGCTCAGGAGCGGGACTAGCGGGAACCGGGGAGCTGTTTTTT. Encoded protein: CASSGAGLAGTGELFF.